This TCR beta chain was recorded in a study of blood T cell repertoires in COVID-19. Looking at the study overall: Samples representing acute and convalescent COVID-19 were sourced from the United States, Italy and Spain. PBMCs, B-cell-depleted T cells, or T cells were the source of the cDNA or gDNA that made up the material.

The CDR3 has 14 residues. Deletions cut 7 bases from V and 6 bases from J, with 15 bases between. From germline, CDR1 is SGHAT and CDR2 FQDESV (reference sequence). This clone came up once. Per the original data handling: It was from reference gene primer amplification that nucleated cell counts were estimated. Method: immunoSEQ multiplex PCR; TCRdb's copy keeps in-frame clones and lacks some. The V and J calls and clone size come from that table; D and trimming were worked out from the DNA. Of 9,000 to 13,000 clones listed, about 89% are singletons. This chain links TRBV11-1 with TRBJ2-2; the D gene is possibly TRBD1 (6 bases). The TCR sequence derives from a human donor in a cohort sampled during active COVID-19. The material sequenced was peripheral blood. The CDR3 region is CASTEGRGPGELFF. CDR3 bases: TGTGCCAGCACCGAGGGCAGGGGCCCCGGGGAGCTGTTTTTT.